This T cell receptor (beta chain) is drawn from a study of spatial heterogeneity in lung cancer. Across the whole study: Sequencing was performed on follow-up PBMC samples when available, collected at a median of roughly two years after resection.

Via MiXCR, TCRdb re-called the 5' RACE reads, giving one row per CDR3 protein. The data show fewer than 30,000 distinct CDR3 sequences, with around 6% seen just once and under 25% held by the top ten. This clonotype was picked up a small number of times. V lost 3 bases to trimming and J lost 3 bases; unmatched junction nucleotides: 11. The CDR3 is 18 residues long. CDR1 MNHEY and CDR2 SMNVEV come from the germline V gene (reference sequence). Documented time point: blood at routine non-recurrence follow-up after resection. Whole RNA came from tumor, nontumor lung or frozen PBMC and was sequenced without being sorted.

Sequences were derived from PBMCs, sampled at follow-up. The receptor comes from a male donor with early-stage non-small cell lung cancer. The chain recombines TRBV27 with TRBJ2-6, with TRBD1 matching 7 bases. The CDR3 reads CASSLITGAVVGANVLTF. CDR3 DNA sequence: TGTGCCAGCAGTTTGATTACAGGGGCAGTGGTTGGGGCCAACGTCCTGACTTTC.